The rows below give T cell receptor beta chains drawn from one sample of a study of blood T cell repertoires in COVID-19. The assay was immunoSEQ multiplex PCR, and TCRdb's table has in-frame clones only and misses some. The sample includes about 200,000 clones, roughly 83% seen only once; the top ten take 5.6%. The specimen was PBMCs or T cells enriched from blood (not recorded which). Receptors originate from a man aged 40-49 years with acute COVID-19. The CDR3 runs from the conserved cysteine through the conserved F or W. Fields, in order: J gene, D gene, V gene, clone size, CDR3 protein, CDR3 DNA. D genes are given only for firm matches. Where a row states a size, it is once, few, many or the class of an expanded clone; other rows omit it.

j_gene: TRBJ2-1; d_gene: -; v_gene: TRBV6-5; abundance: once; CDR3aa: CASRAESEQFF; CDR3nt: TGTGCCAGCAGGGCGGAGAGCGAGCAGTTCTTC
j_gene: TRBJ1-2; d_gene: TRBD1; v_gene: TRBV5-1; abundance: -; CDR3aa: CASSVTGGSGYTF; CDR3nt: TGCGCCAGCAGCGTGACAGGGGGCAGTGGCTACACCTTC
j_gene: TRBJ1-1; d_gene: TRBD1; v_gene: TRBV11-3; abundance: -; CDR3aa: CASSFGGQGSEAFF; CDR3nt: TGTGCCAGCAGCTTCGGGGGACAGGGGTCTGAAGCTTTCTTT
j_gene: TRBJ1-5; d_gene: -; v_gene: TRBV11-2; abundance: -; CDR3aa: CASSSGYRNQPQHF; CDR3nt: TGTGCCAGCAGCTCGGGTTATCGAAATCAGCCCCAGCATTTT
j_gene: TRBJ1-5; d_gene: -; v_gene: TRBV7-9; abundance: -; CDR3aa: CASSFGSEQPQHF; CDR3nt: TGTGCCAGCAGCTTCGGGTCCGAACAGCCCCAGCATTTT
j_gene: TRBJ1-2; d_gene: TRBD1; v_gene: TRBV10-3; abundance: few; CDR3aa: CAISESQGADGYTF; CDR3nt: TGTGCCATCAGTGAGTCGCAGGGGGCGGATGGCTACACCTTC
j_gene: TRBJ2-7; d_gene: -; v_gene: TRBV6-5; abundance: -; CDR3aa: CASLHSSTYEQYF; CDR3nt: TGTGCCAGCCTGCACAGCAGCACCTACGAGCAGTACTTC
j_gene: TRBJ2-2; d_gene: -; v_gene: TRBV18; abundance: -; CDR3aa: CASSPQSRSGTGELFF; CDR3nt: TGTGCCAGCTCACCACAAAGCAGGTCAGGCACCGGGGAGCTGTTTTTT
j_gene: TRBJ2-7; d_gene: -; v_gene: TRBV19; abundance: -; CDR3aa: CASSMQVDPYEQYF; CDR3nt: TGTGCCAGTAGTATGCAGGTAGACCCCTACGAGCAGTACTTC
j_gene: TRBJ2-5; d_gene: -; v_gene: TRBV7-2; abundance: -; CDR3aa: CASSLVSRPPEYF; CDR3nt: TGTGCCAGCAGCTTAGTAAGCCGCCCTCCCGAGTACTTC
j_gene: TRBJ2-7; d_gene: -; v_gene: TRBV27; abundance: once; CDR3aa: CASSLTGVYEQYF; CDR3nt: TGTGCCAGCTCCCTCACAGGTGTCTACGAGCAGTACTTC
j_gene: TRBJ1-1; d_gene: -; v_gene: TRBV7-8; abundance: -; CDR3aa: CASSSPYQAVNTEAFF; CDR3nt: TGTGCCAGCAGCTCCCCATACCAGGCTGTGAACACTGAAGCTTTCTTT
j_gene: TRBJ2-5; d_gene: TRBD1; v_gene: TRBV3-1/TRBV3-2; abundance: -; CDR3aa: CASSYGTVGVDQYF; CDR3nt: TGTGCCAGCAGTTACGGGACAGTAGGGGTGGACCAGTACTTC
j_gene: TRBJ2-1; d_gene: TRBD2; v_gene: TRBV10-3; abundance: -; CDR3aa: CAISASGRMGNEQFF; CDR3nt: TGTGCCATCAGCGCTAGCGGGAGAATGGGGAATGAGCAGTTCTTC
j_gene: TRBJ2-5; d_gene: TRBD1; v_gene: TRBV11-2; abundance: -; CDR3aa: CASREQGAGETQYF; CDR3nt: TGTGCCAGCAGAGAACAGGGGGCAGGTGAGACCCAGTACTTC
j_gene: TRBJ1-1; d_gene: -; v_gene: TRBV5-8; abundance: -; CDR3aa: CASRPTRTETMNTEAFF; CDR3nt: TGTGCCAGCAGACCAACCCGGACAGAGACCATGAACACTGAAGCTTTCTTT
j_gene: TRBJ2-7; d_gene: TRBD2; v_gene: TRBV7-9; abundance: -; CDR3aa: CASSPSGRSYEQYF; CDR3nt: TGTGCCAGCAGCCCAAGCGGGAGATCCTACGAGCAGTACTTC
j_gene: TRBJ2-7; d_gene: TRBD1; v_gene: TRBV2; abundance: -; CDR3aa: CASSARTGGLYEQYF; CDR3nt: TGTGCCAGCAGTGCCCGGACAGGGGGTCTCTACGAGCAGTACTTC
j_gene: TRBJ1-5; d_gene: TRBD1; v_gene: TRBV7-3; abundance: -; CDR3aa: CASSYDRQGSQQPQHF; CDR3nt: TGTGCCAGCAGCTACGATAGACAGGGATCCCAGCAGCCCCAGCATTTT
j_gene: TRBJ2-5; d_gene: -; v_gene: TRBV7-2; abundance: -; CDR3aa: CASSLVSSQETQYF; CDR3nt: TGTGCCAGCAGCTTAGTTTCTTCTCAAGAGACCCAGTACTTC
j_gene: TRBJ1-5; d_gene: -; v_gene: TRBV28; abundance: -; CDR3aa: CASTTLNQPQHF; CDR3nt: TGTGCCAGCACGACACTCAATCAGCCCCAGCATTTT
j_gene: TRBJ1-2; d_gene: -; v_gene: TRBV29-1; abundance: -; CDR3aa: CSVGGAGESDYGYTF; CDR3nt: TGCAGCGTTGGTGGGGCTGGTGAATCTGACTATGGCTACACCTTC
j_gene: TRBJ1-2; d_gene: -; v_gene: TRBV7-2; abundance: -; CDR3aa: CAGDSPYGYTF; CDR3nt: TGTGCCGGGGACTCTCCCTATGGCTACACCTTC
j_gene: TRBJ2-2; d_gene: -; v_gene: TRBV2; abundance: once; CDR3aa: CASNEWSTTGELFF; CDR3nt: TGTGCCAGCAATGAGTGGTCTACCACCGGGGAGCTGTTTTTT
j_gene: TRBJ1-1; d_gene: TRBD1; v_gene: TRBV5-1; abundance: -; CDR3aa: CASSPWTGNTEAFF; CDR3nt: TGCGCCAGCAGCCCTTGGACAGGGAACACTGAAGCTTTCTTT
j_gene: TRBJ1-2; d_gene: -; v_gene: TRBV5-1; abundance: once; CDR3aa: CASSLGLEDGYTF; CDR3nt: TGCGCCAGCAGCTTGGGACTCGAGGATGGCTACACCTTC
j_gene: TRBJ2-1; d_gene: TRBD1; v_gene: TRBV6-4; abundance: -; CDR3aa: CASSRQGAVNEQFF; CDR3nt: TGTGCCAGCAGCCGACAGGGGGCGGTTAATGAGCAGTTCTTC
j_gene: TRBJ1-2; d_gene: -; v_gene: TRBV9; abundance: -; CDR3aa: CASSVGARAGYTF; CDR3nt: TGTGCCAGCAGCGTTGGAGCCAGGGCAGGCTACACCTTC
j_gene: TRBJ1-5; d_gene: -; v_gene: TRBV19; abundance: -; CDR3aa: CASSIVRGRGNQPQHF; CDR3nt: TGTGCCAGTAGTATAGTACGAGGGAGGGGCAATCAGCCCCAGCATTTT
j_gene: TRBJ1-3; d_gene: TRBD1; v_gene: TRBV5-1; abundance: -; CDR3aa: CASSVGQGRNTIYF; CDR3nt: TGCGCCAGCAGCGTGGGACAGGGGAGAAACACCATATATTTT
j_gene: TRBJ2-5; d_gene: -; v_gene: TRBV6-5; abundance: -; CDR3aa: CAAELRGQETQYF; CDR3nt: TGTGCCGCGGAGCTCCGAGGCCAAGAGACCCAGTACTTC
j_gene: TRBJ2-7; d_gene: TRBD1; v_gene: TRBV28; abundance: -; CDR3aa: CASGITGGEQYF; CDR3nt: TGTGCCAGCGGAATTACAGGGGGCGAGCAGTACTTC
j_gene: TRBJ2-3; d_gene: -; v_gene: TRBV7-2; abundance: few; CDR3aa: CASSLSSRDTQYF; CDR3nt: TGTGCCAGCAGCTTAAGTAGTCGAGATACGCAGTATTTT
j_gene: TRBJ2-7; d_gene: -; v_gene: TRBV7-8; abundance: -; CDR3aa: CASSTQEGEQYF; CDR3nt: TGTGCCAGCAGCACCCAGGAGGGGGAGCAGTACTTC
j_gene: TRBJ2-1; d_gene: TRBD2; v_gene: TRBV4-1; abundance: -; CDR3aa: CASSQATRTSGRGVNEQFF; CDR3nt: TGCGCCAGCAGCCAAGCTACCCGTACTAGCGGGAGGGGGGTCAATGAGCAGTTCTTC
j_gene: TRBJ2-2; d_gene: TRBD1; v_gene: TRBV3-1/TRBV3-2; abundance: once; CDR3aa: CASSRRDRAGNTGELFF; CDR3nt: TGTGCCAGCAGCCGACGCGACAGGGCCGGGAACACCGGGGAGCTGTTTTTT
j_gene: TRBJ2-5; d_gene: TRBD2; v_gene: TRBV29-1; abundance: -; CDR3aa: CSVCPRVAGGLETQYF; CDR3nt: TGCAGCGTTTGCCCCAGGGTGGCGGGAGGGCTGGAGACCCAGTACTTC
j_gene: TRBJ1-4; d_gene: -; v_gene: TRBV30; abundance: -; CDR3aa: CAWSLPGAGLEEKLFF; CDR3nt: TGTGCCTGGAGCCTTCCGGGAGCAGGGTTGGAAGAAAAACTGTTTTTT
j_gene: TRBJ1-6; d_gene: TRBD1; v_gene: TRBV3-1/TRBV3-2; abundance: -; CDR3aa: CASSGQGATYNSPLHF; CDR3nt: TGTGCCAGCAGCGGGCAGGGGGCGACTTATAATTCACCCCTCCACTTT
j_gene: TRBJ2-1; d_gene: TRBD2; v_gene: TRBV19; abundance: -; CDR3aa: CASSGILAGVGYEQFF; CDR3nt: TGTGCCAGTAGCGGTATATTAGCGGGAGTGGGCTATGAGCAGTTCTTC
j_gene: TRBJ2-1; d_gene: -; v_gene: TRBV7-2; abundance: -; CDR3aa: CASSFGGNNEQFF; CDR3nt: TGTGCCAGCAGCTTCGGCGGGAACAATGAGCAGTTCTTC
j_gene: TRBJ2-1; d_gene: TRBD2; v_gene: TRBV11-3; abundance: few; CDR3aa: CASSLRLAEGNEQFF; CDR3nt: TGTGCCAGCAGCTTAAGACTAGCGGAAGGGAATGAGCAGTTCTTC
j_gene: TRBJ1-1; d_gene: TRBD1; v_gene: TRBV2; abundance: -; CDR3aa: CASSVTGSAFF; CDR3nt: TGTGCCAGCAGTGTGACAGGGTCGGCTTTCTTT
j_gene: TRBJ2-1; d_gene: -; v_gene: TRBV9; abundance: -; CDR3aa: CASSERRALGEQFF; CDR3nt: TGTGCCAGCAGCGAGCGCAGGGCGTTGGGTGAGCAGTTCTTC
j_gene: TRBJ2-7; d_gene: -; v_gene: TRBV28; abundance: once; CDR3aa: CASSLQDYEQYF; CDR3nt: TGTGCCAGCAGTTTACAGGACTACGAGCAGTACTTC
j_gene: TRBJ2-7; d_gene: TRBD1; v_gene: TRBV28; abundance: -; CDR3aa: CAIQGSGQGIYEQYF; CDR3nt: TGTGCCATCCAGGGGTCGGGACAGGGCATCTACGAGCAGTACTTC
j_gene: TRBJ2-5; d_gene: -; v_gene: TRBV7-6; abundance: few; CDR3aa: CASSSTEVGGETQYF; CDR3nt: TGTGCCAGCAGCTCCACTGAGGTTGGGGGGGAGACCCAGTACTTC
j_gene: TRBJ2-3; d_gene: -; v_gene: TRBV7-8; abundance: -; CDR3aa: CASSFYTDTQYF; CDR3nt: TGTGCCAGCAGCTTCTACACAGATACGCAGTATTTT
j_gene: TRBJ1-1; d_gene: TRBD1; v_gene: TRBV12-3/TRBV12-4; abundance: -; CDR3aa: CASSSGDREAFF; CDR3nt: TGTGCCAGCAGTTCCGGGGACAGAGAAGCTTTCTTT
j_gene: TRBJ1-2; d_gene: TRBD1; v_gene: TRBV4-2; abundance: -; CDR3aa: CASSSAEGAYGYTF; CDR3nt: TGTGCCAGCAGCTCCGCCGAGGGGGCTTATGGCTACACCTTC
j_gene: TRBJ2-3; d_gene: -; v_gene: TRBV5-4; abundance: once; CDR3aa: CASSPPTGLLGDTQYF; CDR3nt: TGTGCCAGCAGCCCCCCGACGGGACTTCTGGGAGATACGCAGTATTTT
j_gene: TRBJ1-2; d_gene: TRBD1; v_gene: TRBV4-1; abundance: -; CDR3aa: CASSQVVPPGGWGYTF; CDR3nt: TGCGCCAGCAGCCAAGTAGTCCCTCCAGGGGGCTGGGGCTACACCTTC
j_gene: TRBJ2-1; d_gene: TRBD2; v_gene: TRBV10-3; abundance: once; CDR3aa: CAIAPGGRTNEQFF; CDR3nt: TGTGCCATCGCTCCTGGCGGGAGAACAAATGAGCAGTTCTTC
j_gene: TRBJ2-7; d_gene: -; v_gene: TRBV4-3; abundance: -; CDR3aa: CASSLSPSYEQYF; CDR3nt: TGCGCCAGCAGCCTGTCTCCTTCCTACGAGCAGTACTTC
j_gene: TRBJ2-1; d_gene: TRBD2; v_gene: TRBV7-9; abundance: -; CDR3aa: CASSLMGLAGYNEQFF; CDR3nt: TGTGCCAGCAGCTTAATGGGCCTAGCGGGATACAATGAGCAGTTCTTC
j_gene: TRBJ1-6; d_gene: -; v_gene: TRBV7-3; abundance: once; CDR3aa: CASSLMGSNSPLHF; CDR3nt: TGTGCCAGCAGCTTAATGGGGAGCAATTCACCCCTCCACTTT
j_gene: TRBJ1-5; d_gene: -; v_gene: TRBV4-3; abundance: -; CDR3aa: CASSQEDGGGQPQHF; CDR3nt: TGCGCCAGCAGCCAAGAGGATGGGGGGGGACAGCCCCAGCATTTT
j_gene: TRBJ2-7; d_gene: -; v_gene: TRBV10-3; abundance: -; CDR3aa: CAIRDKPYEQYF; CDR3nt: TGTGCCATCCGGGACAAACCCTACGAGCAGTACTTC
j_gene: TRBJ2-5; d_gene: TRBD1; v_gene: TRBV18; abundance: -; CDR3aa: CASSPRSGTGQETQYF; CDR3nt: TGTGCCAGCTCACCAAGGTCCGGGACAGGGCAAGAGACCCAGTACTTC